This TCR beta chain derives from a study of T cells in Graves' hyperthyroidism and ophthalmopathy. This clonotype has at least ten counts. The antigen is unknown. Germline V gives CDR1 MNHNS, CDR2 SASEGT. V was pared by 6 bases and J by 2 bases, with 14 bases between. This CDR3 has 14 amino acids. Amplified TCR beta CDR3 regions came from RNA transcripts. Primed by the HTBI set, a first-round RT-PCR was run on the TCR CDR3. TCRdb re-called the multiplex PCR reads through MiXCR, storing one row per CDR3 protein. The table lists about 360,000 distinct CDR3 sequences, roughly an eighth of them singletons, with 9% to 9.5% in the top ten. Study results and limitations: Blood shared most expanded thyroid clonotypes above 0.001. Prediction of ophthalmopathy progression came a median around 6 months pre-onset. Ophthalmopathy stood apart from stable hyperthyroidism in a 13 V-J model.

The chain employs TRBV6-1 and TRBJ2-7, with D perhaps being TRBD1 or TRBD2 (5 bases each). The receptor's source is a woman under 30 with Graves' hyperthyroidism. The sample comprised blood. CDR3 sequence reads: CASSRGGFPYEQYF. The CDR3, as DNA: TGTGCCAGCAGCCGTGGGGGATTTCCCTACGAGCAGTACTTC.